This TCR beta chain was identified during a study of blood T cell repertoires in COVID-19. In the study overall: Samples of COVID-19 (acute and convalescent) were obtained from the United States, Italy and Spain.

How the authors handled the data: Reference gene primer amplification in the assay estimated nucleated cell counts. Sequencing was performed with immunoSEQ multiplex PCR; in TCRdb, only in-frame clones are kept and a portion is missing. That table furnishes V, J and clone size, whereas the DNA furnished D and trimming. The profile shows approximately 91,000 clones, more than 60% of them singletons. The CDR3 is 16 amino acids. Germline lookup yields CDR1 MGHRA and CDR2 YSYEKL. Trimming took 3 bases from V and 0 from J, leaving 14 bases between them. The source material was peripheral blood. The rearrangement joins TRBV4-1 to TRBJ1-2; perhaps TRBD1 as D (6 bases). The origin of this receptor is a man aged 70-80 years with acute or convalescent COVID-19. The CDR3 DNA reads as TGCGCCAGCAGCCAGGACAGCTTAGGGGCTAACTATGGCTACACCTTC. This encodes CASSQDSLGANYGYTF.